What follows are 28 T cell receptor beta chains derived from one specimen sequenced in a study of blood T cell repertoires in COVID-19. Clones were sequenced by immunoSEQ multiplex PCR, and TCRdb holds only the in-frame ones, with some missing. The sample comprises about 100,000 clones, around 89% of which are singletons, and 4.5% to 6% rests with the top ten. Input material: peripheral blood. The receptors were sampled from a man aged 40-55 years with active or convalescent COVID-19.

The J gene is TRBJ1-1, the V gene TRBV7-2; weak D call: TRBD1 (5 bases). The CDR3 has 16 residues. V lost 5 bases and J 1 base, leaving 17 bases between the germline ends. Germline CDR1 is SGHTA and CDR2 is FQGNSA. The CDR3 loop reads CASSLVQGPPNTEAFF. CDR3 DNA sequence: TGTGCCAGCAGCCTGGTCCAGGGCCCGCCGAACACTGAAGCTTTCTTT. Full variable domain (missing parts from reference TRBV7-2 and TRBJ1-1): GAGVSQSPSNKVTEKGKDVELRCDPISGHTALYWYRQSLGQGLEFLIYFQGNSAPDKSGLPSDRFSAERTGGSVSTLTIQRTQQEDSAVYLCASSLVQGPPNTEAFFGQGTRLTVV.

The chain recombines TRBV7-2 with TRBJ2-2, with D hard to call. Trimming shortened V by 3 bases and J by 4 bases, and 9 bases separated the two germline ends. CDR3 length: 14 residues. In germline, CDR1 is SGHTA, CDR2 FQGNSA. CDR3 sequence: CASSLMSSTGELFF. CDR3 in DNA: TGTGCCAGCAGCTTGATGAGTAGCACCGGGGAGCTGTTTTTT.

This clone showed up just once. This chain links TRBV7-2 with TRBJ2-3, with 10 bases fitting TRBD2. This CDR3 comprises 15 residues. Germline V gene data show CDR1 as SGHTA and CDR2 as FQGNSA. The V and J ends lost 6 bases and 3 bases, in that order; junction bases with no gene match: 6. CDR3 sequence (DNA): TGTGCCAGCAGTCTAGCGGGAGAAAAGACAGATACGCAGTATTTT. It translates to CASSLAGEKTDTQYF.

This clone was picked up a small number of times. This rearrangement joins TRBV6-1 to TRBJ2-6, with D possibly TRBD2 on 5 matching bases. The germline CDR1 and CDR2 sequences are MNHNS and SASEGT. The CDR3 runs 17 residues. With 3 bases removed from V and 0 bases from J, the gap between germline ends came to 12 bases. CDR3 amino acids: CASSDRDSSSGANVLTF. The DNA for the CDR3 is TGTGCCAGCAGTGACCGGGATTCTAGCTCTGGGGCCAACGTCCTGACTTTC.

This chain uses TRBV2 with TRBJ1-4, with D unclear. V was shortened by 6 bases and J by 4 bases, with 15 bases between the two germline ends. Germline-derived CDR1 and CDR2 are SNHLY and FYNNEI. The CDR3 has 15 amino acids. The CDR3 loop is CASSDTGFVNEKLFF. In DNA, the CDR3 is TGTGCCAGCAGCGACACGGGGTTCGTTAATGAAAAACTGTTTTTT.

This clone was counted once. V usage is TRBV11-1 and J usage is TRBJ2-1; 8 bases line up with TRBD2. Germline assignment: CDR1 SGHAT and CDR2 FQDESV (reference sequence). Trimming cost V 0 bases and J 1 base; bases outside gene matches: 2. This CDR3 is built from 16 residues. The CDR3 region is CASSLASGKSYNEQFF. DNA for the CDR3: TGTGCCAGCAGCTTAGCTAGCGGGAAATCCTACAATGAGCAGTTCTTC.

The chain couples TRBV5-4 to TRBJ2-4; possibly TRBD1 for D (6 bases). The germline V gene encodes CDR1 SGHNT and CDR2 YYREEE (reference sequence). Trimming stripped 4 bases from V and 7 bases from J, with 12 bases between. The CDR3 extends over 13 amino acids. CDR3 region: CASSADSSNIQYF. Written as DNA, the CDR3 is TGTGCCAGCAGCGCGGACAGCAGCAACATTCAGTACTTC.

The rearrangement uses TRBV5-4 and TRBJ2-6; 8 bases are shared with TRBD1. The V gene end was trimmed by 0 bases and the J gene end by 4 bases; junction bases not matched to a gene: 9. The CDR3 spans 18 residues. CDR1 is SGHNT and CDR2 is YYREEE in the germline V gene (reference sequence). The CDR3 spells CASSLGEQGGRGANVLTF. In DNA, the CDR3 is TGTGCCAGCAGCTTGGGAGAACAGGGGGGCAGAGGGGCCAACGTCCTGACTTTC.

V is TRBV14 and J is TRBJ2-4; 10 positions match TRBD2. Trimming took 4 bases from V and 3 from J; bases not matched to a gene: 15. The CDR3 extends over 19 amino acids. Germline CDR1 is SGHDN and CDR2 is FVKESK. CDR3 in amino acids: CASSLSSGSNVVGKNIQYF. For the CDR3, the DNA is TGTGCCAGCAGCCTTTCTAGCGGGAGTAACGTGGTGGGCAAAAACATTCAGTACTTC.

The chain couples TRBV27 to TRBJ2-3; 9 bases agree with TRBD1. Trimming at V came to 3 bases and at J to 10 bases, leaving 5 bases not matched to a gene. The CDR3 contains 13 residues. In germline, CDR1 is MNHEY, CDR2 SMNVEV (reference sequence). The CDR3 DNA reads as TGTGCCAGCAGTTTGGGACAGGGAGGCGCGCAGTATTTT. Translation gives CASSLGQGGAQYF.

This clone was seen a single time. J is TRBJ1-2 and V is TRBV9; TRBD1 might be the D (6 bases). Germline V gene lookup returns CDR1 SGDLS and CDR2 YYNGEE. The V and J ends lost 1 base and 6 bases respectively, with 13 bases between them. There are 14 residues in the CDR3. CDR3 amino acids: CASSVWDQGNGYTF. CDR3 coding DNA: TGTGCCAGCAGCGTATGGGACCAGGGGAATGGCTACACCTTC.

The chain is built from TRBV5-1 and TRBJ2-5; 10 bases line up with TRBD1. The germline CDR1 and CDR2 sequences are SGHRS and YFSETQ. The CDR3 loop spans 14 amino acids. The V gene end was trimmed by 3 bases and the J gene end by 4 bases; junction bases not matched to a gene: 3. CDR3 in amino acids: CASSSTGGRETQYF. In DNA, the CDR3 is TGCGCCAGCAGCTCGACAGGGGGCCGAGAGACCCAGTACTTC.

The gene calls are TRBV6-5 and TRBJ2-1, with D perhaps TRBD2 (5 bases). This CDR3 has 15 amino acids. CDR1 and CDR2 (germline): MNHEY, SVGAGI. Trimming left V 8 bases short and J 0 bases short, with 14 bases between. The CDR3 loop is CASSRRINSYNEQFF. The CDR3 DNA sequence: TGTGCCAGCTCCAGGAGGATTAACTCCTACAATGAGCAGTTCTTC.

This chain uses TRBV7-3 with TRBJ2-1; 11 bases are a match to TRBD2. Germline V lookup: CDR1 SGHTA, CDR2 FQGTGA. CDR3 size: 15 residues. J was trimmed by 6 bases and V by 5 bases; bases with no gene match: 6. DNA for the CDR3: TGTGCCAGCAGCCCACTAGCGGGAGTCTTCAATGAGCAGTTCTTC. This translates into CASSPLAGVFNEQFF.

The chain combines TRBV3-1 (or the pseudogene TRBV3-2) with TRBJ2-1; 9 nucleotides line up with TRBD1. The V segment lost 5 bases and the J segment 8 bases; nucleotides outside the gene matches: 10. There are 15 residues in the CDR3. The germline V gene has CDR1 LGHDT and CDR2 YNNKEL (reference sequence). CDR3 DNA: TGTGCCAGCAGCGACTATGGGACAGGGCCCCATGAGCAGTTCTTC. Amino acid sequence: CASSDYGTGPHEQFF.

In this sample, this clone turned up once. The rearrangement joins TRBV28 to TRBJ2-7; TRBD2 aligns across 15 bases. CDR3 size: 14 residues. The germline CDR1 and CDR2 sequences are MDHEN and SYDVKM. J was trimmed by 7 bases and V by 5 bases; bases with no gene match: 3. CDR3 bases: TGTGCCAGCAGTATAGGGACTAGCGGGAGGGAGCAGTACTTC. Protein sequence: CASSIGTSGREQYF. The full variable domain, in which reference TRBV28 and TRBJ2-7 provide the parts outside the CDR3, is DVKVTQSSRYLVKRTGEKVFLECVQDMDHENMFWYRQDPGLGLRLIYFSYDVKMKEKGDIPEGYSVSREKKERFSLILESASTNQTSMYLCASSIGTSGREQYFGPGTRLTVT.

This rearrangement joins TRBV6-5 to TRBJ1-4; maybe TRBD1 (6 bases). V gave up 5 bases and J gave up 8 bases, with 18 bases separating them. Germline V gene data show CDR1 as MNHEY and CDR2 as SVGAGI. This CDR3 region has 15 residues. The CDR3 sequence: CASSNVDKGEEKLFF. CDR3 coding DNA: TGTGCCAGCAGTAACGTAGACAAGGGGGAAGAAAAACTGTTTTTT.

This clone was recorded only once. The J gene is TRBJ2-2, the V gene TRBV3-1 (or the pseudogene TRBV3-2); TRBD1 might be the D (6 bases). The CDR3 runs 15 residues. From germline, CDR1 is LGHDT and CDR2 YNNKEL (reference sequence). Trimming pared 3 bases from V and 0 bases from J, leaving 8 bases between. As DNA, the CDR3 is TGTGCCAGCAGCCACCGGACAGCGAACACCGGGGAGCTGTTTTTT. This translates into CASSHRTANTGELFF.

The chain joins TRBV18 to TRBJ2-3; 9 nucleotides agree with TRBD2. The V gene end was trimmed by 2 bases and the J gene end by 4 bases; junction bases not matched to a gene: 19. The germline gives CDR1 KGHSH, CDR2 LQKENI. CDR3 length equals 20 residues. This CDR3 is CASSPMEHGSGRSGADTQYF. The CDR3 DNA follows: TGTGCCAGCTCACCAATGGAACATGGGAGCGGGAGGTCGGGCGCAGATACGCAGTATTTT.

V and J are TRBV18 and TRBJ2-2; no definite D call. This CDR3 has 15 amino acids. The germline gives CDR1 KGHSH, CDR2 LQKENI. Trimming removed 3 bases from V and 4 bases from J, with 12 bases in between. Here the CDR3 reads CASSPQGGGTGELFF. The CDR3 bases are TGTGCCAGCTCACCCCAAGGCGGTGGCACCGGGGAGCTGTTTTTT.

The chain combines TRBV29-1 with TRBJ2-2; 14 bases line up with TRBD2. The V gene's germline CDR1 is SQVTM and CDR2 ANQGSEA. CDR3 length: 16 amino acids. After removal of 6 bases from V and 7 bases from J, the junction contained 10 bases not matched to a gene. The CDR3 bases are TGCAGCGTCCTTATCGGGACTAGCGGGAGAGGCGGGGAGCTGTTTTTT. Translated, it gives CSVLIGTSGRGGELFF.

The chain joins TRBV19 to TRBJ2-2; 8 bases map to TRBD1. Unmatched junction bases numbered 14, after V lost 4 bases and J lost 7 bases. CDR3 length: 17 amino acids. Per germline, CDR1 LNHDA and CDR2 SQIVND (reference sequence). The CDR3 DNA reads TGTGCCAGTAGTAGTCCCCAGGGGGCATTAGTAAGCGGGGAGCTGTTTTTT. This translates into CASSSPQGALVSGELFF.

This clone was seen more than once but under ten times. The genes are TRBV28 and TRBJ2-3; maybe TRBD2 (6 bases). The V end lost 8 bases, the J end lost 5 bases, and 14 bases lay between the germline ends. Germline V CDR1 and CDR2: MDHEN, SYDVKM. The CDR3 sequence is 13 residues long. The CDR3 nucleotides are TGTGCCAGCGGGACCTACGGGGGAGATACGCAGTATTTT. Its translation is CASGTYGGDTQYF.

The chain employs TRBV6-5 and TRBJ2-2; 8 bases are a match to TRBD1. The CDR3 runs to 15 residues. With 3 bases clipped from V and 5 bases from J, the junction kept 5 bases outside the gene matches. The germline gives CDR1 MNHEY, CDR2 SVGAGI. The CDR3 region is CASSYSQGVTGELFF. CDR3 in DNA: TGTGCCAGCAGTTATTCACAGGGGGTAACCGGGGAGCTGTTTTTT.

Only a few counts were recorded for this clone. The gene calls are TRBV24-1 and TRBJ1-2; a weak D match, TRBD1 (6 bases). The V gene lost 3 bases and the J gene lost 4 bases, with 14 bases spanning the gap. CDR3 size: 15 residues. In germline, CDR1 is KGHDR, CDR2 SFDVKD. The CDR3 region is CATSDPGQSAYGYTF. The DNA for the CDR3 is TGTGCCACCAGTGATCCCGGACAGTCTGCCTATGGCTACACCTTC.

The chain combines TRBV18 with TRBJ2-5; the match to TRBD1 covers 7 bases. The CDR3 extends over 14 amino acids. Germline V gene data show CDR1 as KGHSH and CDR2 as LQKENI. The trim removed 3 bases at V and 5 bases at J, leaving 6 bases unmatched. CDR3: CASSPAQTGETQYF. DNA for the CDR3: TGTGCCAGCTCACCCGCGCAGACAGGGGAGACCCAGTACTTC.

This clone was seen only once. The V gene is TRBV7-6, the J gene TRBJ2-1; 11 nucleotides agree with TRBD2. The CDR3 runs to 16 residues. Germline V gene lookup returns CDR1 SGHVS and CDR2 FNYEAQ. Unmatched junction bases numbered 14, after V lost 4 bases and J lost 12 bases. CDR3 nucleotides: TGTGCCAGCAGCTCGCCGGGACTAGCGGTCAAGATGGGGCAGTTCTTC. Translated: CASSSPGLAVKMGQFF.

This chain uses TRBV5-1 with TRBJ1-1, with D unclear. CDR1 and CDR2 from the germline V gene are SGHRS and YFSETQ. Trimming took 6 bases from V and 3 from J, leaving 15 bases between them. CDR3 length: 14 residues. The CDR3 protein is CASTFGAGDTEAFF. In DNA form, the CDR3 reads TGCGCCAGCACCTTCGGTGCGGGAGACACTGAAGCTTTCTTT.